These 21 T cell receptor beta chains came from one sample sequenced in a study of CD4+ T cells in melanoma. The repertoire was sequenced with immunoSEQ multiplex PCR; TCRdb's copy has only in-frame clones and lacks some. The sample holds around 110,000 clones, approximately 90% seen once. What was sequenced was peripheral blood. The source is a human donor with melanoma.

This sequence joins TRBV6-1 and TRBJ1-1, with D possibly matching TRBD1 (5 bases). Trimming shortened V by 7 bases and J by 0 bases, and 9 bases separated the two germline ends. The CDR3 sequence is 13 residues long. Germline-derived CDR1 and CDR2 are MNHNS and SASEGT. The CDR3 spells CASKGNLNTEAFF. The CDR3 DNA is TGTGCCAGCAAGGGGAATCTGAACACTGAAGCTTTCTTT.

The chain uses TRBV7-2 and TRBJ2-1; D could derive from TRBD1 or TRBD2 (5 bases each). The germline V and J ends were trimmed by 1 base and 7 bases, with 8 bases remaining between them. The germline V gene has CDR1 SGHTA and CDR2 FQGNSA. This CDR3 spans 13 amino acids. The CDR3 sequence: CASSLGWGNEQFF. The DNA of the CDR3 is TGTGCCAGCAGCTTAGGGTGGGGGAATGAGCAGTTCTTC.

The table lists this clone with a count of one. The CDR3 loop is CASSQGQGVGNTIYF. The CDR3, as DNA: TGTGCCAGCAGCCAGGGACAGGGAGTTGGAAACACCATATATTTT. V usage is TRBV11-2 and J usage is TRBJ1-3, with 9 bases matching TRBD1. CDR1 is SGHAT, CDR2 FQNNGV, per germline. CDR3 size: 15 residues. Unmatched junction bases numbered 5, after V lost 5 bases and J lost 3 bases.

The genes are TRBV5-1 and TRBJ1-4, with 10 bases that match TRBD1. The CDR3 is 13 residues long. CDR1 is SGHRS, CDR2 YFSETQ, per germline. Trimming took 8 bases from V and 5 from J; bases not matched to a gene: 3. DNA of the CDR3: TGCGCCAGAAGGGACAGGGGAAATGAAAAACTGTTTTTT. Translating gives CARRDRGNEKLFF.

The V gene is TRBV6-1, the J gene TRBJ2-3; D gene unclear. The CDR3 has 13 amino acids. V was clipped by 1 base and J by 4 bases, with 6 bases between them. The V gene's germline CDR1 is MNHNS and CDR2 SASEGT. In nucleotides, the CDR3 is TGTGCCAGCAGTGAAGTTAGATCAGATACGCAGTATTTT. Protein: CASSEVRSDTQYF.

The CDR3 spells CASGTNEQFF. CDR3 nucleotides: TGTGCCAGCGGGACCAATGAGCAGTTCTTC. The chain is built from TRBV9 and TRBJ2-1, with D perhaps being TRBD1 or TRBD2 (5 bases each). The germline gives CDR1 SGDLS, CDR2 YYNGEE. V gave up 7 bases and J gave up 6 bases, with 5 bases separating them. The CDR3 runs to 10 residues.

The CDR3 nucleotides read TGTGCCAGCAGTGACGGGCATAGCAATCAGCCCCAGCATTTT. Translating gives CASSDGHSNQPQHF. This sequence joins TRBV6-1 and TRBJ1-5; D unresolved. This CDR3 has 14 amino acids. V lost 3 bases to trimming and J lost 0 bases, with 6 bases between them. Per the germline V gene, CDR1 is MNHNS and CDR2 is SASEGT.

This chain uses TRBV6-6 with TRBJ2-2; D not resolved. V gave up 2 bases and J gave up 1 base, with 2 bases separating them. CDR3 length: 13 amino acids. Germline V CDR1 and CDR2: MNHNY, SVGAGI (reference sequence). The CDR3: CASSYKNTGELFF. The CDR3 DNA reads TGTGCCAGCAGTTACAAGAACACCGGGGAGCTGTTTTTT.

The CDR3 reads CASSFPLSEQYF. The CDR3 DNA follows: TGTGCCAGCAGCTTCCCGTTGTCCGAGCAGTACTTC. V gene TRBV5-6 combines with J gene TRBJ2-7; unclear D gene. Germline V CDR1 and CDR2: SGHDT, YYEEEE. CDR3 length: 12 residues. V was shortened by 2 bases and J by 6 bases, with 9 bases between the two germline ends.

J is TRBJ1-4 and V is TRBV11-2; 10 nucleotides agree with TRBD1. Looked up from germline, CDR1 is SGHAT and CDR2 is FQNNGV. V dropped 0 bases and J dropped 10; count of bases not matched to a gene: 2. The CDR3 sequence is 14 residues long. The CDR3 sequence: CASSLDGTGVKLFF. The CDR3, as DNA: TGTGCCAGCAGCTTAGATGGGACAGGGGTAAAACTGTTTTTT.

V gene TRBV28 combines with J gene TRBJ2-7, with D tentatively TRBD1 (6 bases). Germline assignment: CDR1 MDHEN and CDR2 SYDVKM. The CDR3 contains 13 residues. With 2 bases removed from V and 4 bases from J, the gap between germline ends came to 9 bases. This CDR3 reads CASSLGTTYEQYF. CDR3 DNA: TGTGCCAGCAGTTTAGGGACAACGTACGAGCAGTACTTC.

This chain joins TRBV12-1 and TRBJ2-7; no DNA check was done on the table's D call, TRBD2. TRBV12-1 is labeled a pseudogene. The CDR3 contains 14 residues. CDR3: CASSFESRAGEQYF. The CDR3 DNA is TGTGCCAGCAGCTTTGAATCCAGGGCGGGAGAGCAGTACTTC.

This clone was counted between two and nine times. V is TRBV28 and J is TRBJ1-5, with 10 bases identical to TRBD1. This CDR3 has 15 residues. Trimming at V came to 6 bases and at J to 5 bases, leaving 7 bases not matched to a gene. Germline-derived CDR1 and CDR2 are MDHEN and SYDVKM. For the CDR3, the DNA is TGTGCCAGCAGAACGGGACAGGGGCTGTATCAGCCCCAGCATTTT. This translates into CASRTGQGLYQPQHF.

CDR3: CASSWTSGSSTDTQYF. The CDR3 DNA follows: TGTGCCAGCAGCTGGACTAGCGGGTCTAGCACAGATACGCAGTATTTT. This chain joins TRBV5-4 and TRBJ2-3; 11 nucleotides align to TRBD2. This CDR3 region has 16 residues. Germline V gene data show CDR1 as SGHNT and CDR2 as YYREEE (reference sequence). The trim removed 3 bases at V and 0 bases at J, leaving 3 bases unmatched.

This clone was seen only a few times. The gene calls are TRBV4-2 and TRBJ2-3, with 14 bases lining up with TRBD2. The CDR3 covers 18 residues. J was trimmed by 6 bases and V by 4 bases; bases with no gene match: 12. Germline CDR1 LGHNA, CDR2 YNFKEQ. In DNA, the CDR3 is TGTGCCAGCAGCCTGCAACCGGGACTAGCGGGGGCAATGGATACGCAGTATTTT. It is translated as CASSLQPGLAGAMDTQYF.

V and J are TRBV2 and TRBJ1-4; D uncertain. Trimming stripped 2 bases from V and 5 bases from J, with 12 bases between. Germline V gene sequence: CDR1 SNHLY, CDR2 FYNNEI. The CDR3 has 15 amino acids. CDR3 amino acids: CASSELGIENEKLFF. The CDR3 nucleotides read TGTGCCAGCAGTGAACTTGGCATCGAAAATGAAAAACTGTTTTTT.

This chain joins TRBV12-5 and TRBJ2-5, with TRBD1 matching 9 bases. The V gene end was trimmed by 7 bases and the J gene end by 5 bases; junction bases not matched to a gene: 5. The germline gives CDR1 LGHNT, CDR2 FRNRAP. The CDR3 runs 13 residues. This chain's CDR3 is CASAWDRAETQYF. The DNA of the CDR3 is TGTGCTAGTGCCTGGGACAGGGCGGAGACCCAGTACTTC.

The chain carries TRBV7-2 and TRBJ2-5; D is ambiguous. The CDR3 spans 12 residues. Trimming took 5 bases from V and 1 from J, leaving 5 bases between them. Germline V gene lookup returns CDR1 SGHTA and CDR2 FQGNSA. The CDR3 region is CASSRVQETQYF. The CDR3 DNA follows: TGTGCCAGCAGCCGGGTCCAAGAGACCCAGTACTTC. Together with reference TRBV7-2 and TRBJ2-5, the CDR3 gives the full variable domain: GAGVSQSPSNKVTEKGKDVELRCDPISGHTALYWYRQSLGQGLEFLIYFQGNSAPDKSGLPSDRFSAERTGGSVSTLTIQRTQQEDSAVYLCASSRVQETQYFGPGTRLLVL.

The chain recombines TRBV5-4 with TRBJ1-6, with D perhaps matching TRBD1 (6 bases). The CDR3 spans 15 residues. Trimming shortened V by 4 bases and J by 7 bases, and 15 bases separated the two germline ends. Germline V CDR1 and CDR2: SGHNT, YYREEE (reference sequence). The CDR3 loop reads CASSLTRDTNSPLHF. The CDR3 nucleotides read TGTGCCAGCAGCCTAACCCGGGACACCAATTCACCCCTCCACTTT.

The J gene is TRBJ2-3, the V gene TRBV7-3, with TRBD2 identical over 8 bases. The ends lost 5 bases at V and 2 bases at J; junction bases unmatched: 12. The CDR3 covers 17 residues. The V gene's germline CDR1 is SGHTA and CDR2 FQGTGA. CDR3 sequence: CASSPSGLVSYTDTQYF. The DNA for the CDR3 is TGTGCCAGCAGCCCTTCGGGACTAGTCTCCTACACAGATACGCAGTATTTT. Combining the CDR3 with reference TRBV7-3 and TRBJ2-3 gives the whole variable domain GAGVSQTPSNKVTEKGKYVELRCDPISGHTALYWYRQSLGQGPEFLIYFQGTGAADDSGLPNDRFFAVRPEGSVSTLKIQRTERGDSAVYLCASSPSGLVSYTDTQYFGPGTRLTVL.

V usage is TRBV20-1 and J usage is TRBJ2-3; no definite D call. Per germline, CDR1 DFQATT and CDR2 SNEGSKA (reference sequence). CDR3 size: 11 residues. The germline V and J ends were trimmed by 0 bases and 8 bases, with 6 bases remaining between them. The CDR3: CSARERSTQYF. DNA for the CDR3: TGCAGTGCTAGAGAACGCAGTACGCAGTATTTT.